The rows below give T cell receptor beta chains drawn from one sample of a study of blood T cell repertoires in COVID-19. The data were produced by immunoSEQ multiplex PCR, yet TCRdb's version contains in-frame clones alone and is incomplete. The sample contains roughly 390,000 clones, about 85% of which appear only once. The sequenced sample consisted of peripheral blood. The source is a woman between 18 and 30 years old with acute or convalescent COVID-19. Each CDR3 is given with its conserved first and last residue. A D gene is named only where the DNA matches it firmly. Size is stated for part of the rows, as once, few or many counts, or as a class when the clone is expanded.

TRBV6-6,NA,NA,12,TRBJ1-4,TGTGCCAGCAACGGGTCCGCGAAAAAACTGTTTTTT,CASNGSAKKLFF
TRBV29-1,NA,NA,13,TRBJ2-2,TGCAGCGTTGAAGTGACTGTCACCGGGGAGCTGTTTTTT,CSVEVTVTGELFF
TRBV19,NA,NA,13,TRBJ1-1,TGTGCCAGTGGTTACGGTACGAACACTGAAGCTTTCTTT,CASGYGTNTEAFF
TRBV4-1,TRBD2,NA,15,TRBJ2-5,TGCGCCAGCAGCCAAGAGCGGGGGGTCCAAGAGACCCAGTACTTC,CASSQERGVQETQYF
TRBV28,NA,NA,16,TRBJ1-6,TGTGCCAGCAGTCGACAGGCAAGAGGCTTTAATTCACCCCTCCACTTT,CASSRQARGFNSPLHF
TRBV24-1,TRBD2,NA,15,TRBJ2-5,TGTGCCACCAGTGCTAGCGGGAGTCTGGGGGAGACCCAGTACTTC,CATSASGSLGETQYF
TRBV5-6,TRBD2,NA,14,TRBJ2-3,TGTGCCAGCAGCCTCGGACTAGACGGGAGTACGCAGTATTTT,CASSLGLDGSTQYF
TRBV28,NA,NA,14,TRBJ1-6,TGTGCCAGCAGTTTACAAATAGGGGATTCACCCCTCCACTTT,CASSLQIGDSPLHF
TRBV14,NA,NA,15,TRBJ1-1,TGTGCCAGCAGCCGGGTGGGGGCGGTGACGACTGAAGCTTTCTTT,CASSRVGAVTTEAFF
TRBV9,NA,NA,14,TRBJ2-3,TGTGCCAGCAGCGTGGTGGATAGCCTCCATACGCAGTATTTT,CASSVVDSLHTQYF
TRBV5-1,TRBD1,NA,15,TRBJ1-5,TGCGCCAGCAGCTCTACAGGGGATAGCAATCAGCCCCAGCATTTT,CASSSTGDSNQPQHF
TRBV9,NA,NA,16,TRBJ2-1,TGTGCCAGCAGCCCAGATCGCATCTTGGTCGTCAATGAGCAGTTCTTC,CASSPDRILVVNEQFF
TRBV10-1,NA,once,13,TRBJ1-6,TGCGCCAGCAGTGTGGGGGGTAATTCACCCCTCCACTTT,CASSVGGNSPLHF
TRBV10-3,NA,once,12,TRBJ1-1,TGTGCCATCAGTGAACGGGGGGCGCGAGCTTTCTTT,CAISERGARAFF
TRBV9,NA,few,15,TRBJ1-4,TGTGCCAGCAGCGTAGGTGTCACAACTAATGAAAAACTGTTTTTT,CASSVGVTTNEKLFF
TRBV5-4,NA,NA,13,TRBJ1-1,TGTGCCAGCAGCTTTACTAGGGACACTGAAGCTTTCTTT,CASSFTRDTEAFF
TRBV7-9,TRBD1,once,14,TRBJ2-7,TGTGCCAGCAGCTCTGGGACAGGGGGTTACGAGCAGTACTTC,CASSSGTGGYEQYF
TRBV13,NA,NA,13,TRBJ1-2,TGTGCCAGCAGCACCGAGAGCATTTATGGCTACACCTTC,CASSTESIYGYTF
TRBV24-1,TRBD1,NA,15,TRBJ2-7,TGTGCCACCAGTGATTCGCGGGACAGGTCCTACGAGCAGTACTTC,CATSDSRDRSYEQYF